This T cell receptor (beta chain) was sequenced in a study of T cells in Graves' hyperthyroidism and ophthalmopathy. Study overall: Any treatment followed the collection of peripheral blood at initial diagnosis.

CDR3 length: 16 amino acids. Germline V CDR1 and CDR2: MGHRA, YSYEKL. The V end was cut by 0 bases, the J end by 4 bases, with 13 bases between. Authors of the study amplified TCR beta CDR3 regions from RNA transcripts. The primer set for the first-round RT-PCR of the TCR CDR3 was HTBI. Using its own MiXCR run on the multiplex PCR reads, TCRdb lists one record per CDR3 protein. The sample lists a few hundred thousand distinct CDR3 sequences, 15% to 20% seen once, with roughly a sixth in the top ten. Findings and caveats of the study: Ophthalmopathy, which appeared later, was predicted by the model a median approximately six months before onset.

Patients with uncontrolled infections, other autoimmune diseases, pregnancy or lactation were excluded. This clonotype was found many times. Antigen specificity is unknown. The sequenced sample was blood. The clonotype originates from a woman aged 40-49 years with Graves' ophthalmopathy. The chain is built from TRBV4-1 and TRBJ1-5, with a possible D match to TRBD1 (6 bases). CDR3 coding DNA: TGCGCCAGCAGCCAAGAGGGGGCCGGGGGGAATCAGCCCCAGCATTTT. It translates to CASSQEGAGGNQPQHF.